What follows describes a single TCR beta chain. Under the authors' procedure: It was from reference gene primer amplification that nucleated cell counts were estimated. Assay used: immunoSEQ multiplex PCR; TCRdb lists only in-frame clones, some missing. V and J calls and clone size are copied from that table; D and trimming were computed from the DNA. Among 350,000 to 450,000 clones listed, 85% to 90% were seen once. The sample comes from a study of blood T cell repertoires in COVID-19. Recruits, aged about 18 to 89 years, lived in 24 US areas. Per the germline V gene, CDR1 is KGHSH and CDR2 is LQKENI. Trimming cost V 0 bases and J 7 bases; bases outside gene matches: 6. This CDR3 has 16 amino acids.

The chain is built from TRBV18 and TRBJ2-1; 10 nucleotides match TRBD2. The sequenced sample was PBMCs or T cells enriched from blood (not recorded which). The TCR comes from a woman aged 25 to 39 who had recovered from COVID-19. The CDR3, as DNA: TGTGCCAGCTCACCACCGCTAGCGGGGGTCAAGAATGAGCAGTTCTTC. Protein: CASSPPLAGVKNEQFF.